Listed below are T cell receptor beta chains from one sample, sequenced in a study of T cell responses to AZD1222 COVID-19 vaccine. Method: immunoSEQ multiplex PCR; TCRdb's copy keeps in-frame clones and lacks some. The data contain around 80,000 clones, about 80% of them singletons. Source: peripheral blood, taken 28 days after the second AZD1222 dose. These receptors all come from an adult who received the AZD1222 COVID-19 vaccine. CDR3s include the opening cysteine and the closing phenylalanine or tryptophan. The order of the fields is J gene, clone size, V gene, D gene, CDR3 protein, CDR3 DNA. A D gene is named only where the DNA matches it firmly. Rows give clone size only sometimes, using once, few, many, or a class for an expanded clone.

J: TRBJ2-6; size: NA; V: TRBV6-2/TRBV6-3; D: TRBD2; CDR3: CASSQGLAGSGANVLTF; DNA: TGTGCCAGCAGTCAAGGACTAGCGGGATCAGGGGCCAACGTCCTGACTTTC
J: TRBJ2-1; size: NA; V: TRBV15; D: TRBD2; CDR3: CATSRTISGSSYNEQFF; DNA: TGTGCCACCAGCAGAACGATTAGCGGGAGCTCCTACAATGAGCAGTTCTTC
J: TRBJ1-2; size: NA; V: TRBV4-1; D: NA; CDR3: CASSPPTKIGYTF; DNA: TGCGCCAGCAGCCCGCCGACTAAAATTGGCTACACCTTC
J: TRBJ2-1; size: once; V: TRBV30; D: TRBD2; CDR3: CAWSVWTSGRSHEQFF; DNA: TGTGCCTGGAGTGTATGGACTAGCGGGAGGTCGCATGAGCAGTTCTTC
J: TRBJ1-4; size: NA; V: TRBV30; D: NA; CDR3: CAWSVQTNEKLFF; DNA: TGTGCCTGGAGTGTGCAAACTAATGAAAAACTGTTTTTT
J: TRBJ2-7; size: NA; V: TRBV5-4; D: TRBD1; CDR3: CASSLDRGNEQYF; DNA: TGTGCCAGCAGCTTGGACAGGGGGAACGAGCAGTACTTC
J: TRBJ2-5; size: NA; V: TRBV5-1; D: NA; CDR3: CASSLGSETQYF; DNA: TGCGCCAGCAGCTTGGGGTCAGAGACCCAGTACTTC
J: TRBJ1-1; size: NA; V: TRBV7-2; D: NA; CDR3: CASSDHGVRTSEAFF; DNA: TGTGCCAGCAGCGATCACGGGGTTCGCACTTCTGAGGCTTTCTTT
J: TRBJ1-3; size: NA; V: TRBV4-3; D: NA; CDR3: CASSQDPNLFTDTIYF; DNA: TGCGCCAGCAGCCAAGATCCCAACCTCTTTACGGACACCATATATTTT
J: TRBJ2-2; size: NA; V: TRBV7-8; D: NA; CDR3: CASSLRVPRTGELFF; DNA: TGTGCCAGCAGCCTCCGGGTTCCTCGGACCGGGGAGCTGTTTTTT
J: TRBJ2-7; size: NA; V: TRBV11-2; D: NA; CDR3: CASSPPGGLYEQYF; DNA: TGTGCCAGCAGCCCCCCCGGCGGTCTCTACGAGCAGTACTTC
J: TRBJ2-1; size: NA; V: TRBV19; D: TRBD1; CDR3: CASSIEGTGPLIHEQFF; DNA: TGTGCCAGTAGTATAGAGGGGACAGGGCCCCTTATCCATGAGCAGTTCTTC
J: TRBJ1-6; size: once; V: TRBV28; D: NA; CDR3: CASTPPPGQGNSPLHF; DNA: TGTGCCAGCACTCCCCCCCCCGGGCAGGGGAATTCACCCCTCCACTTT
J: TRBJ1-6; size: NA; V: TRBV27; D: NA; CDR3: CASSLQGWNSPLHF; DNA: TGTGCCAGCAGTTTACAGGGTTGGAATTCACCCCTCCACTTT
J: TRBJ2-1; size: NA; V: TRBV29-1; D: NA; CDR3: CSVVKSSYNEQFF; DNA: TGCAGCGTTGTTAAGAGCTCCTACAATGAGCAGTTCTTC
J: TRBJ2-1; size: NA; V: TRBV5-4; D: TRBD1; CDR3: CASSLAGTGSSYNEQFF; DNA: TGTGCCAGCAGCTTGGCCGGGACAGGATCGTCCTACAATGAGCAGTTCTTC
J: TRBJ1-2; size: NA; V: TRBV5-1; D: TRBD1; CDR3: CASSLGDSNYGYTF; DNA: TGCGCCAGCAGCTTGGGGGACAGCAACTATGGCTACACCTTC
J: TRBJ2-7; size: once; V: TRBV11-2; D: NA; CDR3: CASSSQPRAGYSSYEQYF; DNA: TGTGCCAGCAGCTCCCAACCCAGGGCCGGGTATAGCTCCTACGAGCAGTACTTC
J: TRBJ1-4; size: NA; V: TRBV29-1; D: NA; CDR3: CSVEVEGWYEKLFF; DNA: TGCAGCGTTGAAGTAGAAGGGTGGTACGAAAAACTGTTTTTT
J: TRBJ1-1; size: NA; V: TRBV7-9; D: TRBD1; CDR3: CASSLQGAEAFF; DNA: TGTGCCAGCAGCTTACAGGGGGCTGAAGCTTTCTTT
J: TRBJ2-7; size: NA; V: TRBV19; D: TRBD2; CDR3: CASSEAGAWEQYF; DNA: TGTGCCAGTAGTGAGGCGGGAGCGTGGGAGCAGTACTTC
J: TRBJ2-1; size: NA; V: TRBV7-2; D: TRBD2; CDR3: CASSLAGLAGVNEQFF; DNA: TGTGCCAGCAGCTTAGCGGGACTAGCGGGAGTTAATGAGCAGTTCTTC